Sequencing of this T cell receptor (beta chain) was carried out in a study of graft-versus-host responses after intestinal transplantation (dated by TCRdb to about 2021). Turning to the overall study: The transplants that recipients got were multivisceral, liver-intestinal, or isolated intestinal. All recipients received anti-thymocyte globulin induction followed by maintenance tacrolimus and steroids for around 3 years. Bulk TCR-beta CDR3 sequencing was used to track graft-versus-host and host-versus-graft alloreactive T cell clones in the graft, circulation and bone marrow after intestinal transplantation. To identify alloreactive clones, pre-transplant mixed lymphocyte reaction products were sequenced and compared with unstimulated pre-transplant donor and recipient T cells. Of the 20 to 25 intestinal transplant recipients enrolled in the cohort, one of whom was a retransplant, 3 patients without pretransplant specimens were excluded. A peak of at least 4% donor T cells among recipient peripheral blood mononuclear cells was the definition used for donor T cell macrochimerism. Instead of going to the commercial service, samples from a few later patients were sequenced in-house on an Illumina MiSeq and processed with MiXCR.

The study at large found these results: High GvH to HvG T cell clonal ratios were observed in the allografts of patients with donor T cell macrochimerism. Early after transplant, peak levels of circulating GvH clones were associated with declines in HvG clones. The conclusions were limited by the relatively low number and heterogeneity of the intestinal transplant patients. GvH clones were found in recipient bone marrow, and some of the GvH clones appeared earlier in ileal mucosa or blood, which is consistent with an intestinal mucosal origin.

The CDR3 numbers 13 residues from cysteine through phenylalanine. Solely the CDR3 DNA is kept, with 39 bases framed from the first base. Taken from the germline V gene, the CDR1 and CDR2 loops are MNHNS and SASEGT. V trim: 9 bases; J trim: 8 bases; unmatched bases: 12. The receptor library was made with the immunoSEQ multiplex PCR assay. For most patients, genomic DNA was isolated with the Qiagen DNeasy Blood and Tissue Kit and sent frozen to Adaptive Biotechnologies for TCR sequencing. For most patients, genomic DNA was subjected to high-throughput TCR-beta CDR3 sequencing by Adaptive Biotechnologies. In the authors' own workflow: TCR sequencing data were retrieved from Adaptive's ImmunoSEQ software for about 17 patients, whereas a few other patients were processed with MiXCR and VDJtools. To correct CD4 versus CD8 sorting errors, sequences present in both subsets at a frequency ratio below 5:1 were removed. CDR3 nucleotide sequences shared between donor and recipient were removed because their origin could not be assigned. To count as alloreactive, a clone needed at least 2-fold expansion over unstimulated cells and a minimum CFSE-low frequency of 0.002% (template counts) or 0.001% (read counts). Clones detected in sequenced pre-transplant spleen, lymph node, or MLR CFSE-low populations of the donor or recipient were defined as mappable. The cumulative frequency of alloreactive clones was calculated as a percentage of all sequences, weighted by copy number. The table comes from immuneACCESS by way of TCRdb, which keeps in-frame sequences with V and J called. Part of the clones is missing from these tables; in studies checked, under half for an unresolved V gene and the rest for unknown reasons. V and J calls and clone size are copied from that table; D and trimming were computed from the DNA. This sample lists around 14,000 clones; roughly two fifths were detected once. Of the sample, 15% is held by the ten largest clones.

The sample's time point label, decoded: cells obtained before transplantation from donor or recipient. In the mixed lymphocyte reactions, some 200,000 CFSE-labeled pre-transplant responders were plated with some 200,000 irradiated violet-dye-labeled stimulators and cultured for 6 days. After the mixed lymphocyte reaction, proliferating CD3+CD4+CFSE-low and CD3+CD8+CFSE-low responder cells were FACS-sorted on a BD Influx sorter. This clone was detected a few times. No much larger clone exists at a distance of one base, and base qualities are not known. The source was alloreactive CD8+ T cells from a mixed lymphocyte reaction culture, collected before intestinal transplant. Reading the label with the study, this specimen's cell subset or site is: CFSE-low proliferating T cells sorted from roughly 6-day pre-transplant mixed lymphocyte reaction (GvH or HvG direction). The chain employs TRBV6-1 and TRBJ1-2; 7 bases in between match TRBD1. The TCR originated in a human patient who received an intestinal transplant. CDR3 region: CASGPGQSKGYTF. The DNA sequence follows: TGTGCCAGTGGGCCGGGACAGTCGAAAGGCTACACCTTC.